These T cell receptor beta chains were read from a single sample in a study of blood T cell repertoires in COVID-19. The data were produced by immunoSEQ multiplex PCR, yet TCRdb's version contains in-frame clones alone and is incomplete. Of about 430,000 clones in the sample, 85% to 90% were seen once. Sequencing used PBMCs or T cells enriched from blood (not recorded which). All receptors derive from a man aged 25-40 years who had recovered from COVID-19. The CDR3 runs from the conserved cysteine through the conserved F or W. A D gene is named only where the DNA matches it firmly. The size entry is marked missing in some rows and otherwise reads once, few, many or a size class.

few,TRBJ1-1,TRBV11-2,14,TRBD1,CASSFRGTNTEAFF,TGTGCCAGCAGCTTCAGGGGGACGAACACTGAAGCTTTCTTT
.,TRBJ1-2,TRBV7-2,13,.,CASNLAGVAGYTF,TGTGCCAGCAACTTAGCAGGGGTAGCTGGCTACACCTTC
.,TRBJ1-3,TRBV5-1,15,.,CASSLDVGPGNTIYF,TGCGCCAGCAGCTTGGACGTGGGGCCTGGAAACACCATATATTTT
once,TRBJ2-3,TRBV28,17,TRBD2,CASSYRTSGSRTDTQYF,TGTGCCAGCAGTTATCGGACTAGCGGGAGTAGAACAGATACGCAGTATTTT
.,TRBJ2-6,TRBV5-4,17,.,CASSFRLRGGGANVLTF,TGTGCCAGCAGCTTCAGGCTTAGGGGAGGAGGGGCCAACGTCCTGACTTTC
.,TRBJ1-3,TRBV28,15,TRBD1,CASTAGGLLGNTIYF,TGTGCCAGCACCGCAGGGGGCTTGCTTGGAAACACCATATATTTT
.,TRBJ1-2,TRBV9,14,.,CASSVVLSNYGYTF,TGTGCCAGCAGCGTAGTTTTATCTAACTATGGCTACACCTTC
.,TRBJ1-6,TRBV5-1,14,TRBD1,CASSKTGVDSPLHF,TGCGCCAGCAGTAAGACAGGGGTGGATTCACCCCTCCACTTT
.,TRBJ1-1,TRBV27,17,.,CASSLSPAAGPNTEAFF,TGTGCCAGCAGTTTATCCCCCGCAGCAGGGCCGAACACTGAAGCTTTCTTT
.,TRBJ1-6,TRBV19,13,.,CASSIVGGRPLHF,TGTGCCAGTAGTATCGTCGGTGGCAGGCCCCTCCACTTT
.,TRBJ1-3,TRBV13,14,.,CASSFRGSGNTIYF,TGTGCCAGCAGCTTCCGGGGTTCTGGAAACACCATATATTTT
.,TRBJ2-1,TRBV11-2,15,TRBD2,CASRPLGLAGNEQFF,TGTGCCAGCAGGCCGTTGGGACTAGCGGGAAATGAGCAGTTCTTC
once,TRBJ2-3,TRBV19,14,.,CASRYKGTWDTQYF,TGTGCCAGTAGATACAAGGGGACTTGGGATACGCAGTATTTT
.,TRBJ2-4,TRBV27,15,TRBD2,CASSASRTRENIQYF,TGTGCCAGCAGTGCATCCCGGACTAGAGAAAACATTCAGTACTTC
.,TRBJ2-2,TRBV6-5,13,.,CASRSQGSGELFF,TGTGCCAGCAGGTCACAGGGCAGCGGGGAGCTGTTTTTT
.,TRBJ2-7,TRBV28,15,TRBD2,CASSQGGTSAYEQYF,TGTGCCAGCAGTCAGGGCGGGACTAGCGCATACGAGCAGTACTTC
.,TRBJ1-5,TRBV21-1,14,.,CASSRGREDQPQHF,TGTGCCAGCAGCAGAGGGCGGGAAGATCAGCCCCAGCATTTT
.,TRBJ1-4,TRBV6-5,14,.,CASSLQGSGEKLFF,TGTGCCAGCAGCCTTCAGGGTTCTGGTGAAAAACTGTTTTTT
.,TRBJ2-7,TRBV30,13,TRBD1,CAWAGQGLGWQYF,TGTGCCTGGGCGGGACAGGGGCTAGGGTGGCAGTACTTC
.,TRBJ2-5,TRBV11-3,14,.,CASSRTGTKETQYF,TGTGCCAGCAGCCGAACCGGGACAAAGGAGACCCAGTACTTC
.,TRBJ2-5,TRBV7-9,14,.,CASSQPGQQETQYF,TGTGCCAGCAGCCAACCGGGACAACAAGAGACCCAGTACTTC
.,TRBJ1-5,TRBV11-3,18,.,CASSLSHLGGYPLVTQHF,TGTGCCAGCAGCTTATCCCACTTGGGGGGATACCCCCTTGTAACCCAGCATTTT
.,TRBJ1-1,TRBV5-1,15,.,CASSLASRVNTEAFF,TGCGCCAGCAGCTTGGCCTCCCGGGTGAACACTGAAGCTTTCTTT
.,TRBJ2-1,TRBV25-1,14,.,CASSERGGSHEQFF,TGTGCCAGCAGTGAAAGGGGCGGTAGTCATGAGCAGTTCTTC
.,TRBJ1-5,TRBV6-1,14,.,CASSEWDIDQPQHF,TGTGCCAGCAGTGAGTGGGACATTGATCAGCCCCAGCATTTT
.,TRBJ2-1,TRBV5-1,16,TRBD2,CASSLGPSGRVGEQFF,TGCGCCAGCAGCTTAGGGCCTAGCGGGAGAGTCGGTGAGCAGTTCTTC
.,TRBJ2-1,TRBV5-1,15,.,CASSQGGPPSYEQFF,TGCGCCAGCAGCCAAGGGGGTCCTCCGTCGTATGAGCAGTTCTTC
.,TRBJ2-7,TRBV5-8,17,.,CASSLDYLGGAVYEQYF,TGTGCCAGCAGCTTGGATTATTTAGGAGGGGCTGTCTACGAGCAGTACTTC
.,TRBJ1-4,TRBV6-6,11,.,CASGQNEKLFF,TGTGCCAGCGGGCAAAATGAAAAACTGTTTTTT
once,TRBJ1-2,TRBV6-4,15,.,CANGQQGDSLWLETF,TGTGCCAACGGACAGCAGGGAGACTCTCTATGGCTAGAAACCTTC
.,TRBJ1-5,TRBV11-2,13,.,CASSSGVNQPQHF,TGTGCCAGCAGCTCGGGGGTCAATCAGCCCCAGCATTTT
.,TRBJ1-3,TRBV28,13,.,CASSHIERNTIYF,TGTGCCAGCAGTCATATCGAGAGAAACACCATATATTTT
.,TRBJ2-6,TRBV4-1,16,.,CASSQDPGTGANVLTF,TGCGCCAGCAGCCAAGATCCCGGGACTGGGGCCAACGTCCTGACTTTC
.,TRBJ2-5,TRBV5-4,15,.,CASSSPGEAWETQYF,TGTGCCAGCAGCTCTCCGGGGGAGGCATGGGAGACCCAGTACTTC
.,TRBJ1-4,TRBV24-1,14,.,CATSDSGVNEKLFF,TGTGCCACCAGTGATTCGGGGGTTAATGAAAAACTGTTTTTT
.,TRBJ2-1,TRBV5-1,14,.,CASSLSQNYNEQFF,TGCGCCAGCAGCTTGTCACAGAACTACAATGAGCAGTTCTTC
once,TRBJ1-1,TRBV11-2,13,.,CASSLTANTEAFF,TGTGCCAGCAGCTTGACAGCGAACACTGAAGCTTTCTTT
.,TRBJ1-1,TRBV18,16,.,CASSPPTPGRDTEAFF,TGTGCCAGCTCACCACCAACCCCCGGTCGAGACACTGAAGCTTTCTTT
.,TRBJ2-2,TRBV2,12,.,CASRELAGELFF,TGTGCCAGCAGGGAGCTGGCCGGGGAGCTGTTTTTT
.,TRBJ2-1,TRBV4-1,17,TRBD2,CASSQDPGLAHYNEQFF,TGCGCCAGCAGCCAAGATCCTGGACTAGCCCATTACAATGAGCAGTTCTTC
.,TRBJ2-1,TRBV19,16,TRBD1,CASSIGALRTGVEQFF,TGTGCCAGTAGTATAGGGGCTTTGCGGACAGGGGTTGAGCAGTTCTTC
.,TRBJ1-1,TRBV2,16,.,CASRPDWGTRNTEAFF,TGTGCCAGCAGACCGGACTGGGGAACACGGAACACTGAAGCTTTCTTT
.,TRBJ1-1,TRBV5-1,16,TRBD1,CASSLSDGQGATEAFF,TGCGCCAGCAGCTTGAGCGATGGACAGGGGGCCACTGAAGCTTTCTTT
.,TRBJ2-5,TRBV19,13,.,CASSISREETQYF,TGTGCCAGTAGTATATCCAGGGAAGAGACCCAGTACTTC
.,TRBJ1-1,TRBV27,14,.,CASSLYTENTEAFF,TGTGCCAGCAGTCTTTATACAGAGAACACTGAAGCTTTCTTT
.,TRBJ2-2,TRBV2,17,.,CASSDGDWTENTGELFF,TGTGCCAGCAGCGACGGGGACTGGACGGAGAACACCGGGGAGCTGTTTTTT
.,TRBJ2-1,TRBV3-1/TRBV3-2,16,TRBD1,CASSQGAGTGAGEQFF,TGTGCCAGCAGCCAAGGAGCCGGGACAGGGGCTGGTGAGCAGTTCTTC